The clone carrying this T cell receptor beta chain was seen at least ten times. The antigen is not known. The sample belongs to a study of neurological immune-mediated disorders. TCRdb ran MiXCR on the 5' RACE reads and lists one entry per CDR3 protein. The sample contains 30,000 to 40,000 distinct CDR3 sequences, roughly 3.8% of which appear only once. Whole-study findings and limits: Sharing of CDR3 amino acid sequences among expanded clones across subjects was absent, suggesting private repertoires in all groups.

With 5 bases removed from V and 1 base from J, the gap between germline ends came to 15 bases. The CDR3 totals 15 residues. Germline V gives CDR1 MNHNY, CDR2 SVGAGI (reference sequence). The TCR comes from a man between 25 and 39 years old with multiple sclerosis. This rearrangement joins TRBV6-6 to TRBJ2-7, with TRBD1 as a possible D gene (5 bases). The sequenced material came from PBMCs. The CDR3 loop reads CASSTLGASSYEQYF. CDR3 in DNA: TGTGCCAGCAGTACCTTAGGGGCTAGTTCCTACGAGCAGTACTTC.